Below, one TCR beta chain is given with its context. Trimming stripped 4 bases from V and 7 bases from J, with 11 bases between. The germline V gene has CDR1 ENHRY and CDR2 SYGVKD. The CDR3 spans 14 residues. This entry comes from a study of blood T cell repertoires in COVID-19. Sequenced by immunoSEQ multiplex PCR; TCRdb stores in-frame clones only, minus some. The sample shows some 320,000 clones, roughly nine tenths of them seen only once. This receptor was taken from a man in his 60s who had recovered from COVID-19. Sequenced: PBMCs or T cells enriched from blood (not recorded which). The rearrangement joins TRBV10-3 to TRBJ1-6; D call uncertain. The CDR3 protein is CAISVEGGNSPLHF. CDR3 nucleotides: TGTGCCATCAGTGTTGAGGGTGGCAATTCACCCCTCCACTTT.